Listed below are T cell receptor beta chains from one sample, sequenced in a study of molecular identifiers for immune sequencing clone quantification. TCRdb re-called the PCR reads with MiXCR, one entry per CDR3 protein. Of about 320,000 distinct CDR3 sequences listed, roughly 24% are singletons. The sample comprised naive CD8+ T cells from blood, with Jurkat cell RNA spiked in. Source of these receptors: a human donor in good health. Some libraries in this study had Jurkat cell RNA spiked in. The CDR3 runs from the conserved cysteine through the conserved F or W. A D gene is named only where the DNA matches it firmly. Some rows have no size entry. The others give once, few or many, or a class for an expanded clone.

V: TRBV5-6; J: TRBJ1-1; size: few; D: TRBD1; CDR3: CASSLAGAGQGSGTEAFF; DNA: TGTGCCAGCAGCTTGGCGGGTGCGGGACAGGGTTCGGGCACTGAAGCTTTCTTT
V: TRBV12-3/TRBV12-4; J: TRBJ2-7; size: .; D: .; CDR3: CASSLNRDSYEQYF; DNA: TGTGCCAGCAGCCTGAACAGGGACTCCTACGAGCAGTACTTC
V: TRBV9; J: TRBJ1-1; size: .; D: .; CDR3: CASSPQPGSWIEAFF; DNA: TGTGCCAGCAGCCCCCAGCCGGGGTCGTGGATTGAAGCTTTCTTT
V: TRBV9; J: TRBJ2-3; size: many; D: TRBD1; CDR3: CASSVWDRADTQYF; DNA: TGTGCCAGCAGCGTATGGGACAGAGCAGATACGCAGTATTTT
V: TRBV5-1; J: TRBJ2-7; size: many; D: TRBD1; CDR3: CASSWTIAGGNEQYF; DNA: TGCGCCAGCAGCTGGACGATTGCAGGGGGCAACGAGCAGTACTTC
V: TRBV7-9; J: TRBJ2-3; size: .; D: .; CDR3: CASSLREPKADTQNF; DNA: TGTGCCAGCAGCTTAAGGGAGCCCAAGGCGGATACGCAGAATTTT
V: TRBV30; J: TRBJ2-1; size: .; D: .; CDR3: CAWSVGGLEGNEQFF; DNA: TGTGCCTGGAGTGTTGGGGGCCTAGAGGGCAATGAGCAGTTCTTC
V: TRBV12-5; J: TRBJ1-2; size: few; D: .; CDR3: CASGLTPGPAGYGYTF; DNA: TGTGCTAGTGGTTTGACCCCGGGGCCGGCCGGCTATGGCTACACCTTC
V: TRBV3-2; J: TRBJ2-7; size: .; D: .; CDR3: CASSPPFLPEPYEQYF; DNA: TGTGCCAGCAGCCCCCCGTTTTTGCCCGAACCATACGAGCAGTACTTC
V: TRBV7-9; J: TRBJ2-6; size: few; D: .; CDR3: CATSTYSGANVLTF; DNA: TGTGCCACCTCTACATACTCTGGGGCCAACGTCCTGACTTTC
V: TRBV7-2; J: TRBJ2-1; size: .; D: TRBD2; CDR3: CASSLSASGAYNEQFF; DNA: TGTGCCAGCAGCTTATCCGCTAGCGGGGCTTACAATGAGCAGTTCTTC
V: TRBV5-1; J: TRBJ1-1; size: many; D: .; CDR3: CASRGTGGSEAFF; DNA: TGCGCCAGCAGAGGTACGGGGGGATCTGAAGCTTTCTTT
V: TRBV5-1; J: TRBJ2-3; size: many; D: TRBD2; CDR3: CASSLGSGGTDTQYF; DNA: TGCGCCAGCAGCTTGGGCAGCGGGGGTACAGATACGCAGTATTTT
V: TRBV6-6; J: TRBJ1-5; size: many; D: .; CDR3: CASSYVAGNQPQHF; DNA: TGTGCCAGCAGTTACGTGGCAGGCAATCAGCCCCAGCATTTT
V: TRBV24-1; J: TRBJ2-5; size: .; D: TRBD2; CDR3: CATGMSPAGVPETQYF; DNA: TGTGCCACCGGCATGTCGCCAGCGGGAGTCCCGGAGACCCAGTACTTC
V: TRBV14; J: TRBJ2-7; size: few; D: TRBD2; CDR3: CASSYRDYYYEQYF; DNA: TGTGCCAGCAGCTATCGGGACTACTATTACGAGCAGTACTTC
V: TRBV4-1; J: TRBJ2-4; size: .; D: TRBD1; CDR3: CASSPDSQGQLQYF; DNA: TGCGCCAGCAGCCCAGATTCACAGGGACAGCTTCAGTACTTC
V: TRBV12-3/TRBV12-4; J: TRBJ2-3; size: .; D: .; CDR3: CASTNRDPQGGLRYF; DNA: TGTGCCAGCACCAACCGGGACCCCCAGGGTGGCCTCCGGTATTTT
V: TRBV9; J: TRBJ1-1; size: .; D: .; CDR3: CASSVVSQVGDTEAFF; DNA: TGTGCCAGCAGCGTAGTCTCGCAGGTAGGGGACACTGAGGCTTTCTTT
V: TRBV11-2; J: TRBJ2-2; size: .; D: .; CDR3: CASSLIGDSSRAGELFF; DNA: TGTGCCAGCAGCTTAATAGGGGATTCGAGCCGGGCCGGGGAGCTGTTTTTT
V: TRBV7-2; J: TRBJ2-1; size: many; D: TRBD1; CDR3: CASSYVGQGLYNEQFF; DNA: TGTGCCAGCAGCTACGTGGGACAGGGCCTATACAATGAGCAGTTCTTC
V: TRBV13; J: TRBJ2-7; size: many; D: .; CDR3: CASSLGAREFEQYF; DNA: TGTGCCAGCAGCTTAGGCGCCAGGGAATTCGAGCAGTACTTC
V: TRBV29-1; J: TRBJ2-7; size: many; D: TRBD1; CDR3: CSVGRMGQGEQYF; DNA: TGCAGCGTTGGACGAATGGGACAGGGTGAGCAGTACTTC
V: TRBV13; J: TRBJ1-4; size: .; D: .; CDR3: CASSLSDAGSEKLFF; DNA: TGTGCCAGCAGCTTGTCCGACGCAGGTAGTGAAAAACTGTTTTTT
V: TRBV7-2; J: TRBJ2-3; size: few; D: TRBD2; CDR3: CASSSSRLTSGSADSTDTQYF; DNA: TGTGCCAGCAGCTCCTCCCGCCTGACTAGCGGGTCCGCTGATAGCACAGATACGCAGTATTTT